The 32 T cell receptor beta chains reported below all come from one sample, sequenced in a study of cytomegalovirus exposure and HLA in healthy donors. Primers: 60 Vbeta forward and 13 Jbeta reverse. Generated by immunoSEQ multiplex PCR, the TCRdb table keeps only in-frame clones and is missing some. The sample has around 150,000 clones, 80% seen once. Source material: PBMCs. The receptor set was obtained from a man aged 30 to 45 in good health and CMV-seronegative.

A remark on this clone: The junction departs from germline at one end; a sequencing error may be responsible. CDR3 region: CAGSVAARGLSTGELFF. The CDR3 DNA reads as TGTGCCGGCAGCGTAGCCGCGCGGGGACTTTCCACCGGGGAGCTGTTTTTT. The chain joins TRBV9 to TRBJ2-2, with D tentatively TRBD2 (6 bases). This CDR3 is built from 17 residues. The germline CDR1 and CDR2 sequences are SGDLS and YYNGEE.

The J gene is TRBJ2-3, the V gene TRBV9; no clear D gene. The CDR3 consists of 14 residues. The ends were cut back, 2 bases at V and 2 bases at J, with 9 bases in the middle. The germline V gene encodes CDR1 SGDLS and CDR2 YYNGEE. The CDR3 bases are TGTGCCAGCAGCGTCCAGGTATTCACAGATACGCAGTATTTT. It encodes CASSVQVFTDTQYF.

The V call is TRBV7-2, the J call TRBJ2-7, with D perhaps matching TRBD1 (6 bases). The V end was cut by 5 bases, the J end by 7 bases, with 21 bases between. Per the germline V gene, CDR1 is SGHTA and CDR2 is FQGNSA. The CDR3 runs to 15 residues. DNA for the CDR3: TGTGCCAGCAGCCAGACCGGGACACCCCTACGAGAGCAGTACTTC. Amino acids: CASSQTGTPLREQYF.

The V call is TRBV2, the J call TRBJ2-2; D gene uncertain. The V gene's germline CDR1 is SNHLY and CDR2 FYNNEI. This CDR3 spans 11 amino acids. V was shortened by 7 bases and J by 6 bases, with 6 bases between the two germline ends. CDR3: CASTRSGELFF. The CDR3 DNA is TGTGCCAGCACCAGGTCCGGGGAGCTGTTTTTT. The full variable domain, in which reference TRBV2 and TRBJ2-2 provide the parts outside the CDR3, is EPEVTQTPSHQVTQMGQEVILRCVPISNHLYFYWYRQILGQKVEFLVSFYNNEISEKSEIFDDQFSVERPDGSNFTLKIRSTKLEDSAMYFCASTRSGELFFGEGSRLTVL.

This chain uses TRBV11-3 with TRBJ2-1; maybe TRBD1 (6 bases). Looked up from germline, CDR1 is SGHNT and CDR2 is YENEEA. The CDR3 length is 13 residues. Trimming pared 1 base from V and 8 bases from J, leaving 9 bases between. The CDR3 coding sequence is TGTGCCAGCAGCTTAGCCAGGGGCGATGAGCAGTTCTTC. Translated: CASSLARGDEQFF. Variable domain in full (rest from reference TRBV11-3 and TRBJ2-1): EAGVVQSPRYKIIEKKQPVAFWCNPISGHNTLYWYLQNLGQGPELLIRYENEEAVDDSQLPKDRFSAERLKGVDSTLKIQPAELGDSAVYLCASSLARGDEQFFGPGTRLTVL.

V is TRBV9 and J is TRBJ2-1; 7 bases map to TRBD1. The V gene's germline CDR1 is SGDLS and CDR2 YYNGEE. V dropped 0 bases and J dropped 0; count of bases not matched to a gene: 9. The CDR3 runs 18 residues. CDR3: CASSVATGPLRSYNEQFF. The CDR3 region has the DNA TGTGCCAGCAGCGTAGCGACAGGGCCACTCCGCTCCTACAATGAGCAGTTCTTC.

V gene TRBV18 combines with J gene TRBJ1-2; D is perhaps TRBD1 (5 bases). Trimming pared 0 bases from V and 8 bases from J, leaving 7 bases between. Germline CDR1 reads KGHSH; CDR2 reads LQKENI. There are 12 residues in the CDR3. CDR3 region: CASSPPHRGYTF. DNA for the CDR3: TGTGCCAGCTCACCACCACACAGGGGCTACACCTTC. The whole variable domain, filled in from reference TRBV18 and TRBJ1-2, reads NAGVMQNPRHLVRRRGQEARLRCSPMKGHSHVYWYRQLPEEGLKFMVYLQKENIIDESGMPKERFSAEFPKEGPSILRIQQVVRGDSAAYFCASSPPHRGYTFGSGTRLTVV.

There are a few counts of this clone. CDR3 loop: CASRQGTNTEAFF. CDR3 DNA: TGTGCCAGCAGACAGGGTACGAACACTGAAGCTTTCTTT. V and J are TRBV5-5 and TRBJ1-1; D might be TRBD1 (6 bases). This CDR3 comprises 13 residues. Germline values: CDR1 SGHKS, CDR2 YYEKEE (reference sequence). V was cut by 5 bases and J by 1 base, with 9 bases left in between.

The chain carries TRBV9 and TRBJ2-7; D may be TRBD2 (6 bases). The CDR3 covers 15 residues. The germline gives CDR1 SGDLS, CDR2 YYNGEE. Trimming left V 0 bases short and J 2 bases short, with 12 bases between. CDR3 sequence (DNA): TGTGCCAGCAGCGTAGGGGCGGGGCCCCCCTACGAGCAGTACTTC. Amino acids: CASSVGAGPPYEQYF. Full variable domain (missing parts from reference TRBV9 and TRBJ2-7): DSGVTQTPKHLITATGQRVTLRCSPRSGDLSVYWYQQSLDQGLQFLIQYYNGEERAKGNILERFSAQQFPDLHSELNLSSLELGDSALYFCASSVGAGPPYEQYFGPGTRLTVT.

This chain uses TRBV28 with TRBJ2-7; 7 bases match TRBD2. This CDR3 is 15 amino acids long. The junction had 8 bases not matched to a gene; V was cut back by 5 bases and J by 1 base. Germline CDR1 is MDHEN and CDR2 is SYDVKM. The CDR3 here is CASSSGDLLSYEQYF. CDR3 bases: TGTGCCAGCAGTAGCGGGGACCTACTTTCCTACGAGCAGTACTTC.

This chain connects TRBV7-8 to TRBJ2-7, with a tentative D call TRBD1 (6 bases). Germline V gives CDR1 SGHVS, CDR2 FQNEAQ. The length of the CDR3 is 10 residues. V was cut by 8 bases and J by 7 bases, with 9 bases left in between. The CDR3 DNA reads TGTGCCAGCGCCAGGGGTGAGCAGTACTTC. This encodes CASARGEQYF.

The rearrangement links TRBV10-3 to TRBJ2-7, with D possibly matching TRBD1 (7 bases). CDR3 length: 14 amino acids. V was clipped by 4 bases and J by 4 bases, with 14 bases between them. Germline values: CDR1 ENHRY, CDR2 SYGVKD. DNA for the CDR3: TGTGCCATCAGTGGCCAGGGGGGTGCGTACGAGCAGTACTTC. This encodes CAISGQGGAYEQYF.

This clone showed up just once. The rearrangement joins TRBV19 to TRBJ2-1; 10 bases are shared with TRBD1. V shed 0 bases and J 0 bases; nucleotides not matched to a gene: 11. Per germline, CDR1 LNHDA and CDR2 SQIVND (reference sequence). This CDR3 comprises 20 residues. CDR3 sequence reads: CASSIDLETGGWSSYNEQFF. CDR3 bases: TGTGCCAGTAGTATAGATCTCGAGACAGGGGGCTGGAGCTCCTACAATGAGCAGTTCTTC.

The genes are TRBV7-4 and TRBJ1-4; 7 bases line up with TRBD1. The germline V gene encodes CDR1 SGHVT and CDR2 SQSDAQ. V shed 5 bases and J 4 bases; nucleotides not matched to a gene: 10. The CDR3 loop spans 16 amino acids. CDR3 nucleotides: TGTGCCAGCAGCCCGCTCCCGGGACAGATTAATGAAAAACTGTTTTTT. This translates into CASSPLPGQINEKLFF. The full variable domain, in which reference TRBV7-4 and TRBJ1-4 provide the parts outside the CDR3, is GAGVSQSPRYKVAKRGRDVALRCDSISGHVTLYWYRQTLGQGSEVLTYSQSDAQRDKSGRPSGRFSAERPERSVSTLKIQRTEQGDSAVYLCASSPLPGQINEKLFFGSGTQLSVL.

V and J are TRBV15 and TRBJ1-5; maybe TRBD1 (6 bases). The CDR3 is made up of 15 amino acids. CDR1 and CDR2 from the germline V gene are LNHNV and YYDKDF (reference sequence). The V end was cut by 0 bases, the J end by 9 bases, with 15 bases between. The CDR3 DNA reads as TGTGCCACCAGCAGAGAGGTGGGGGCCCTAGGGCCCCAGCATTTT. Residues: CATSREVGALGPQHF. Supplemented by reference TRBV15 and TRBJ1-5, the full variable domain reads DAMVIQNPRYQVTQFGKPVTLSCSQTLNHNVMYWYQQKSSQAPKLLFHYYDKDFNNEADTPDNFQSRRPNTSFCFLDIRSPGLGDTAMYLCATSREVGALGPQHFGDGTRLSIL.

J is TRBJ2-7 and V is TRBV28; D may be TRBD2 (5 bases). V was shortened by 6 bases and J by 5 bases, with 11 bases between the two germline ends. The CDR3 is 12 residues long. CDR1 is MDHEN, CDR2 SYDVKM, per germline. This CDR3 is CASSGDRDEQYF. In nucleotides, the CDR3 is TGTGCCAGCAGCGGGGATCGGGACGAGCAGTACTTC.

V gene TRBV5-1 combines with J gene TRBJ2-6; D perhaps matches TRBD2 (5 bases). CDR3 length: 16 amino acids. Trimming shortened V by 5 bases and J by 0 bases, and 12 bases separated the two germline ends. Germline lookup yields CDR1 SGHRS and CDR2 YFSETQ. Here the CDR3 DNA reads TGCGCCAGCAGGGACTCGGGTAGCTCTGGGGCCAACGTCCTGACTTTC. Translation: CASRDSGSSGANVLTF. The full variable domain, in which reference TRBV5-1 and TRBJ2-6 provide the parts outside the CDR3, is KAGVTQTPRYLIKTRGQQVTLSCSPISGHRSVSWYQQTPGQGLQFLFEYFSETQRNKGNFPGRFSGRQFSNSRSEMNVSTLELGDSALYLCASRDSGSSGANVLTFGAGSRLTVL.

The V and J genes are TRBV5-1 and TRBJ2-2; 8 positions agree with TRBD2. Germline lookup yields CDR1 SGHRS and CDR2 YFSETQ. The V segment lost 1 base and the J segment 0 bases; nucleotides outside the gene matches: 2. The CDR3 runs 16 residues. In nucleotides, the CDR3 is TGCGCCAGCAGCTTGAGAGCGGGAGCGAACACCGGGGAGCTGTTTTTT. Its translation is CASSLRAGANTGELFF.

The J gene is TRBJ1-5, the V gene TRBV30; the D gene is possibly TRBD1 (6 bases). Germline assignment: CDR1 GTSNPN and CDR2 SVGIG (reference sequence). V lost 0 bases and J 5 bases, leaving 14 bases between the germline ends. This CDR3 comprises 15 residues. CDR3 amino acids: CAWSVRRGQDQPQHF. In DNA, the CDR3 is TGTGCCTGGAGTGTAAGGCGGGGGCAGGATCAGCCCCAGCATTTT.

Remarks on this clone: One end of the junction fails to match germline, which may point to a read error. The chain links TRBV7-9 to TRBJ1-5; possibly TRBD1 for D (5 bases). CDR3 length: 18 residues. Germline CDR1 reads SEHNR; CDR2 reads FQNEAQ (reference sequence). The CDR3 sequence: CSSSSGIAGVDSNQPQHF. The DNA of the CDR3 is TGTTCCAGCAGCTCAGGGATTGCTGGGGTAGATAGCAATCAGCCCCAGCATTTT.

V usage is TRBV20-1 and J usage is TRBJ2-7; no clear D gene. Germline CDR1 reads DFQATT; CDR2 reads SNEGSKA (reference sequence). Between the trimmed V and J ends, which lost 5 bases and 3 bases, there was a span of 8 bases. This CDR3 spans 11 amino acids. The CDR3 region is CSARLIYEQYF. Here the CDR3 DNA reads TGCAGTGCTCGACTGATCTACGAGCAGTACTTC.

The rearrangement links TRBV28 to TRBJ2-7; no definite D call. CDR3 size: 13 residues. Trimming stripped 5 bases from V and 2 bases from J, with 10 bases between. The V gene's germline CDR1 is MDHEN and CDR2 SYDVKM. The CDR3 loop is CASSLPDTYEQYF. The DNA of the CDR3 is TGTGCCAGCAGTCTCCCTGACACCTACGAGCAGTACTTC.

This clone was seen only a few times. The chain links TRBV4-3 to TRBJ1-2; D might be TRBD1 (5 bases). Trimming took off 0 bases at V and 13 bases at J, with 18 bases between the two ends. Germline values: CDR1 LGHNA, CDR2 YSLEER. The CDR3 is made up of 14 amino acids. The CDR3 coding sequence is TGCGCCAGCAGCCAAGAAGGGAGGGGTGGTTATTCCACCTTC. It codes for CASSQEGRGGYSTF.

DNA of the CDR3: TGTGCCAGCAGGCCTCACGACAGGGGCCCAAATAGGGGCGGGGAGCTGTTTTTT. Its translation is CASRPHDRGPNRGGELFF. The chain joins TRBV28 to TRBJ2-2; 8 nucleotides match TRBD1. This CDR3 region has 18 residues. J lost 7 bases, V lost 6 bases, and 19 bases had no gene match. Germline loops: CDR1 MDHEN, CDR2 SYDVKM.

This clone has a handful of counts. This chain connects TRBV5-6 to TRBJ2-1; D perhaps matches TRBD2 (5 bases). Germline CDR1 SGHDT, CDR2 YYEEEE. There are 12 residues in the CDR3. With 4 bases removed from V and 8 bases from J, the gap between germline ends came to 10 bases. The CDR3 loop is CASSNTRDEQFF. The CDR3 DNA follows: TGTGCCAGCAGCAACACGAGGGATGAGCAGTTCTTC.

This clone was counted only a few times. The chain links TRBV6-5 to TRBJ2-5; D may be TRBD1 (5 bases). The CDR3 is 12 residues long. Trimming pared 6 bases from V and 2 bases from J, leaving 7 bases between. Germline CDR1 and CDR2: MNHEY and SVGAGI. The CDR3 loop reads CASRGLQETQYF. The CDR3 DNA is TGTGCCAGCAGGGGGCTGCAAGAGACCCAGTACTTC.

This chain uses TRBV30 with TRBJ1-1, with TRBD1 matching over 7 bases. J lost 4 bases, V lost 5 bases, and 4 bases had no gene match. Germline values: CDR1 GTSNPN, CDR2 SVGIG (reference sequence). The CDR3 loop spans 12 amino acids. As DNA, the CDR3 is TGTGCCTGGGACAGGGTCGGCACTGAAGCTTTCTTT. Protein: CAWDRVGTEAFF.

In its sample, this clone was seen once. The chain is built from TRBV5-1 and TRBJ1-1, with 8 bases fitting TRBD1. The CDR3 is 17 residues long. V lost 0 bases and J lost 1; bases outside the gene matches: 8. Germline V gene lookup returns CDR1 SGHRS and CDR2 YFSETQ. The CDR3 sequence is CASSLAFRGRENTEAFF. The CDR3, as DNA: TGCGCCAGCAGCTTGGCTTTCAGGGGGCGAGAGAACACTGAAGCTTTCTTT. Looking up the rest from reference TRBV5-1 and TRBJ1-1 gives the full variable domain: KAGVTQTPRYLIKTRGQQVTLSCSPISGHRSVSWYQQTPGQGLQFLFEYFSETQRNKGNFPGRFSGRQFSNSRSEMNVSTLELGDSALYLCASSLAFRGRENTEAFFGQGTRLTVV.

CDR3 bases: TGTGCCAGCAGTAACTACGGGGGGAATAGCAATCAGCCCCAGCATTTT. Residues: CASSNYGGNSNQPQHF. This chain links TRBV7-9 with TRBJ1-5; maybe TRBD1 (5 bases). The CDR3 is 16 residues long. The germline gives CDR1 SEHNR, CDR2 FQNEAQ (reference sequence). Between the trimmed V and J ends, which lost 6 bases and 0 bases, there was a span of 15 bases.

A few counts support this clone. The chain employs TRBV9 and TRBJ1-4; 7 bases are shared with TRBD1. Germline values: CDR1 SGDLS, CDR2 YYNGEE. V lost 2 bases, J lost 4 bases, and 5 bases stayed unmatched. This CDR3 has 15 amino acids. The CDR3 DNA sequence: TGTGCCAGCAGCGTGACCGGGACAGATAATGAAAAACTGTTTTTT. It encodes CASSVTGTDNEKLFF. Full variable domain (rest looked up from reference TRBV9 and TRBJ1-4): DSGVTQTPKHLITATGQRVTLRCSPRSGDLSVYWYQQSLDQGLQFLIQYYNGEERAKGNILERFSAQQFPDLHSELNLSSLELGDSALYFCASSVTGTDNEKLFFGSGTQLSVL.

The chain recombines TRBV25-1 with TRBJ2-3; D possibly corresponds to TRBD2 (5 bases). The germline V gene encodes CDR1 MGHDK and CDR2 SYGVNS. The CDR3 contains 14 residues. V was trimmed by 3 bases and J by 2 bases, leaving 9 bases between them. The CDR3 DNA follows: TGTGCCAGCAGTGAGCTAGCCGTCACAGATACGCAGTATTTT. It yields the protein CASSELAVTDTQYF.

The rearrangement links TRBV2 to TRBJ2-1, with 7 bases lining up with TRBD1. CDR3 length: 12 residues. Trimming cost V 9 bases and J 5 bases; bases outside gene matches: 4. Germline-derived CDR1 and CDR2 are SNHLY and FYNNEI. The CDR3: CARGDSDNEQFF. The CDR3, as DNA: TGTGCCAGGGGGGACAGTGACAATGAGCAGTTCTTC.